The 20 T cell receptor beta chains below all came from one sample that was sequenced in a study of cytomegalovirus exposure and HLA in healthy donors. A multiplex PCR was run with 60 Vbeta primers and 13 Jbeta primers. Method: immunoSEQ multiplex PCR; TCRdb's copy keeps in-frame clones and lacks some. The table lists approximately 97,000 clones, roughly 80% of them singletons. Specimen: PBMCs. All receptors derive from a male donor in good health and CMV-seropositive.

V gene TRBV7-2 combines with J gene TRBJ2-1; 7 nucleotides agree with TRBD2. CDR1 is SGHTA, CDR2 FQGNSA, per germline. V shed 1 base and J 7 bases; nucleotides not matched to a gene: 7. This CDR3 region has 15 residues. The CDR3 DNA sequence: TGTGCCAGCAGCTTAGTGTCTAGCGGTCGGAATGAGCAGTTCTTC. Its protein product is CASSLVSSGRNEQFF. Together with reference TRBV7-2 and TRBJ2-1, the CDR3 gives the full variable domain: GAGVSQSPSNKVTEKGKDVELRCDPISGHTALYWYRQSLGQGLEFLIYFQGNSAPDKSGLPSDRFSAERTGGSVSTLTIQRTQQEDSAVYLCASSLVSSGRNEQFFGPGTRLTVL.

This chain joins TRBV7-2 and TRBJ2-5, with D possibly TRBD2 on 6 matching bases. Germline V gene data show CDR1 as SGHTA and CDR2 as FQGNSA. The CDR3 loop spans 14 amino acids. V was shortened by 5 bases and J by 4 bases, with 14 bases between the two germline ends. CDR3 sequence (DNA): TGTGCCAGCAGCCCATCGGGAGTCATAGAGACCCAGTACTTC. This encodes CASSPSGVIETQYF.

As DNA, the CDR3 is TGTGCCAGCAGCTTAACCACGACTAGCGAGTCCAATGAGCAGTTCTTC. Amino acids: CASSLTTTSESNEQFF. The chain uses TRBV7-9 and TRBJ2-1; 8 nucleotides align to TRBD2. J was trimmed by 6 bases and V by 2 bases; bases with no gene match: 9. The CDR3 extends over 16 amino acids. The germline V gene encodes CDR1 SEHNR and CDR2 FQNEAQ (reference sequence).

This rearrangement joins TRBV6-1 to TRBJ1-2; 12 positions match TRBD1. The germline gives CDR1 MNHNS, CDR2 SASEGT. The CDR3 is made up of 14 amino acids. Trimming at V came to 7 bases and at J to 3 bases, leaving 3 bases not matched to a gene. The CDR3, as DNA: TGTGCCAGCAAGCGGGACAGGGGGCACTATGGCTACACCTTC. Translating gives CASKRDRGHYGYTF.

The J gene is TRBJ2-1, the V gene TRBV27; no reliable D call. Trimming removed 1 base at V and 7 bases at J, with 8 bases between. The germline gives CDR1 MNHEY, CDR2 SMNVEV (reference sequence). The CDR3 extends over 13 amino acids. CDR3 sequence reads: CASSLYLRNEQFF. In DNA, the CDR3 is TGTGCCAGCAGTTTATATCTGAGGAATGAGCAGTTCTTC.

The chain has TRBV5-4 and TRBJ2-5, with 7 nucleotides matching TRBD1. The CDR3 spans 15 residues. Germline trimming cut 0 bases from V and 4 bases from J; bases unmatched to any gene: 6. Germline lookup yields CDR1 SGHNT and CDR2 YYREEE (reference sequence). The CDR3 region has the DNA TGTGCCAGCAGCTTGGGCCAGGGGGTTGTAGAGACCCAGTACTTC. Its protein product is CASSLGQGVVETQYF.

The chain joins TRBV27 to TRBJ2-1; D is possibly TRBD2 (6 bases). The V gene's germline CDR1 is MNHEY and CDR2 SMNVEV (reference sequence). The CDR3 contains 17 residues. The V end lost 2 bases, the J end lost 0 bases, and 14 bases lay between the germline ends. CDR3 DNA: TGTGCCAGCAGTTTACTCGGCGCGGGGAGCTCCTACAATGAGCAGTTCTTC. Translating gives CASSLLGAGSSYNEQFF.

The chain uses TRBV2 and TRBJ2-1, with 8 nucleotides matching TRBD2. Germline assignment: CDR1 SNHLY and CDR2 FYNNEI. The V gene end was trimmed by 4 bases and the J gene end by 4 bases; junction bases not matched to a gene: 3. The CDR3 runs 14 residues. CDR3 region: CASSVLAGYNEQFF. Here the CDR3 DNA reads TGTGCCAGCAGTGTGCTAGCGGGTTACAATGAGCAGTTCTTC.

V and J are TRBV4-3 and TRBJ2-5, with D uncertain. V dropped 1 base and J dropped 4 bases, with 13 bases sitting between them. This CDR3 comprises 15 residues. CDR1 is LGHNA, CDR2 YSLEER, per germline. CDR3 sequence reads: CASSQGANFGETQYF. The CDR3 coding sequence is TGCGCCAGCAGCCAAGGGGCTAATTTTGGAGAGACCCAGTACTTC.

A few counts support this clone. The chain uses TRBV7-2 and TRBJ2-5, with D hard to call. The CDR3 length is 14 residues. Germline V gene lookup returns CDR1 SGHTA and CDR2 FQGNSA. Trimming left V 4 bases short and J 7 bases short, with 16 bases between. CDR3 nucleotide sequence: TGTGCCAGCAGCTCCGGGTCCCCAGCACGGACCCAGTACTTC. Its protein is CASSSGSPARTQYF.

CDR3 loop: CSTRLAGGAIQYF. In DNA form, the CDR3 reads TGCAGCACCCGACTAGCGGGAGGCGCCATTCAGTACTTC. This rearrangement joins TRBV29-1 to TRBJ2-4, with TRBD2 matching over 13 bases. J gave up 9 bases and V 8 bases, and 7 bases lay outside the gene matches. Germline V gene lookup returns CDR1 SQVTM and CDR2 ANQGSEA. CDR3 length equals 13 residues.

The rearrangement links TRBV7-2 to TRBJ2-1, with 12 bases identical to TRBD2. J gave up 9 bases and V 4 bases, and 7 bases lay outside the gene matches. The CDR3 has 15 residues. Germline loops: CDR1 SGHTA, CDR2 FQGNSA. CDR3 sequence: CASSSRLAGAGEQFF. CDR3 DNA sequence: TGTGCCAGCAGCTCCCGACTAGCGGGAGCTGGTGAGCAGTTCTTC.

This sequence joins TRBV5-1 and TRBJ2-1; 9 positions match TRBD2. This CDR3 is 20 amino acids long. Trimming at V came to 1 base and at J to 0 bases, leaving 14 bases not matched to a gene. The germline V gene encodes CDR1 SGHRS and CDR2 YFSETQ. The CDR3 nucleotides read TGCGCCAGCAGCTTGTCAGGGACTAGCTGGAGGAAGAGCTCCTACAATGAGCAGTTCTTC. It translates to CASSLSGTSWRKSSYNEQFF.

CDR3 DNA: TGTGCCAGCAGCCCGGTTGGGAGGGCCCGACTAGCCAAAAACATTCAGTACTTC. This gives the protein CASSPVGRARLAKNIQYF. The chain carries TRBV7-2 and TRBJ2-4; 7 bases line up with TRBD2. The CDR3 is 18 amino acids. Germline V gives CDR1 SGHTA, CDR2 FQGNSA. Trimming at V came to 5 bases and at J to 0 bases, leaving 13 bases not matched to a gene. Drawing the rest from reference TRBV7-2 and TRBJ2-4, the complete variable domain is GAGVSQSPSNKVTEKGKDVELRCDPISGHTALYWYRQSLGQGLEFLIYFQGNSAPDKSGLPSDRFSAERTGGSVSTLTIQRTQQEDSAVYLCASSPVGRARLAKNIQYFGAGTRLSVL.

The chain employs TRBV5-4 and TRBJ2-1, with 11 nucleotides matching TRBD2. J lost 4 bases, V lost 4 bases, and 4 bases had no gene match. Germline values: CDR1 SGHNT, CDR2 YYREEE (reference sequence). CDR3 length: 15 residues. The CDR3 coding sequence is TGTGCCAGCAGCAGGGGACTAGCGGAGTACAATGAGCAGTTCTTC. It encodes CASSRGLAEYNEQFF.

Worth noting for this clone: Compared with germline, one end of the junction differs, possibly owing to a read error. At the DNA level, this CDR3 is encoded by other sequences in the same sample as well. The genes are TRBV7-2 and TRBJ2-7; D possibly corresponds to TRBD2 (5 bases). The CDR3 is made up of 15 amino acids. Per the germline V gene, CDR1 is SGHTA and CDR2 is FQGNSA. DNA for the CDR3: TGCGCCAGCAGCCGATGGTCCGGACTGAGCTACGAGCAGTACTTC. It is translated as CASSRWSGLSYEQYF.

This chain connects TRBV10-3 to TRBJ1-5; 10 bases match TRBD1. With V trimmed by 0 bases and J by 4 bases, 3 bases remained unmatched. Germline CDR1 reads ENHRY; CDR2 reads SYGVKD. The CDR3 length is 16 residues. The CDR3: CAISESRTGGNQPQHF. Written as DNA, the CDR3 is TGTGCCATCAGTGAGTCCCGGACAGGGGGTAATCAGCCCCAGCATTTT.

The chain recombines TRBV19 with TRBJ2-4, with 9 nucleotides matching TRBD1. The CDR3 spans 14 residues. V lost 2 bases and J lost 6; bases outside the gene matches: 2. CDR1 is LNHDA and CDR2 is SQIVND in the germline V gene (reference sequence). CDR3 in DNA: TGTGCCAGTAGTATACCGGGACAGGGAAACATTCAGTACTTC. This gives the protein CASSIPGQGNIQYF.

The V gene is TRBV6-4, the J gene TRBJ2-1; 8 nucleotides agree with TRBD2. The CDR3 spans 15 residues. V shed 5 bases, J shed 0 bases, and the junction held 3 bases outside the gene matches. Germline CDR1 is MRHNA and CDR2 is SNTAGT. Written as DNA, the CDR3 is TGTGCCAGCAGTAAGACTAGCGACTCCTACAATGAGCAGTTCTTC. Translating it yields CASSKTSDSYNEQFF.

The chain is built from TRBV18 and TRBJ2-6; 9 bases are a match to TRBD1. CDR1 and CDR2 from the germline V gene are KGHSH and LQKENI. CDR3 length: 21 residues. V shed 0 bases, J shed 0 bases, and the junction held 12 bases outside the gene matches. CDR3 sequence (DNA): TGTGCCAGCTCACCACCCATATTTCCGGGACAGGGATCCTCTGGGGCCAACGTCCTGACTTTC. Translating it yields CASSPPIFPGQGSSGANVLTF.